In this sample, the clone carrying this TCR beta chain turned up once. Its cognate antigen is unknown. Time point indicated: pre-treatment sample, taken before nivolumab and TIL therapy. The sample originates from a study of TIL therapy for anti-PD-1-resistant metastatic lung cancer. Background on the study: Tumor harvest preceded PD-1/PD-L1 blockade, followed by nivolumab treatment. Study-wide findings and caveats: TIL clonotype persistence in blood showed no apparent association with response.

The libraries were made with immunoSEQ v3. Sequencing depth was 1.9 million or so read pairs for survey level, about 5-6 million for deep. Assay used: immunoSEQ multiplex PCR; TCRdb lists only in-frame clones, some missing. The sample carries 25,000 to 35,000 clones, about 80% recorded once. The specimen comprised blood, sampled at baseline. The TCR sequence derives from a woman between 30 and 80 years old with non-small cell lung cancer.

The CDR3 DNA follows: TGTGCCAGCGGGCCGAGCACAGATACGCAGTATTTT. It specifies CASGPSTDTQYF. The rearrangement links TRBV9 to TRBJ2-3; the D is unclear. This CDR3 is 12 amino acids long. Germline assignment: CDR1 SGDLS and CDR2 YYNGEE. With 7 bases removed from V and 0 bases from J, the gap between germline ends came to 6 bases.